Below are 9 T cell receptor beta chains sequenced from a single sample in a study of T cell repertoires in cytomegalovirus infection. A single record per CDR3 protein comes from TCRdb applying MiXCR to the reads. The data contain about 830,000 distinct CDR3 sequences, 32% of them singletons. These receptors are not linked to any known antigen. The source material was cultured CD8+ T cells from PBMCs, sampled from culture after CMV antigen stimulation. These receptors all stem from a human donor in good health (CMV status not recorded). Some clones in this sample may be carry-over from other donors' samples.

This clonotype was detected ten times or more. The chain employs TRBV27 and TRBJ2-7, with a tentative D call TRBD2 (5 bases). Germline assignment: CDR1 MNHEY and CDR2 SMNVEV (reference sequence). Trimming left V 2 bases short and J 3 bases short, with 14 bases between. The CDR3 has 15 residues. Here the CDR3 DNA reads TGTGCCAGCAGTTTAGTGGAGCGGTGGAACTACGAGCAGTACTTC. This translates into CASSLVERWNYEQYF.

The chain carries TRBV7-1 and TRBJ2-6, with D perhaps TRBD2 (5 bases). TRBV7-1 is annotated as an ORF whose role is uncertain. V was pared by 5 bases and J by 0 bases, with 14 bases between. CDR3 length: 17 amino acids. CDR3 nucleotides: TGTGCCAGCAGCCCCCGGACTTTCAGCTCTGGGGCCAACGTCCTGACTTTC. Residues: CASSPRTFSSGANVLTF.

J is TRBJ2-1 and V is TRBV9; 10 bases line up with TRBD1. V shed 0 bases, J shed 6 bases, and the junction held 6 bases outside the gene matches. CDR3 length: 16 residues. The germline V gene encodes CDR1 SGDLS and CDR2 YYNGEE. The chain's CDR3 is CASSVGPRDRGNEQFF. CDR3 DNA sequence: TGTGCCAGCAGCGTAGGTCCGAGGGACAGGGGCAATGAGCAGTTCTTC. Together with reference TRBV9 and TRBJ2-1, the CDR3 gives the full variable domain: DSGVTQTPKHLITATGQRVTLRCSPRSGDLSVYWYQQSLDQGLQFLIQYYNGEERAKGNILERFSAQQFPDLHSELNLSSLELGDSALYFCASSVGPRDRGNEQFFGPGTRLTVL.

The chain joins TRBV3-1 to TRBJ2-7; D possibly corresponds to TRBD2 (6 bases). The germline V gene encodes CDR1 LGHDT and CDR2 YNNKEL (reference sequence). V lost 4 bases to trimming and J lost 3 bases, with 16 bases between them. The CDR3 runs 15 residues. CDR3 in DNA: TGTGCCAGCAGCCCGAGGACTACCAGGTACTACGAGCAGTACTTC. As protein: CASSPRTTRYYEQYF.

The gene calls are TRBV20-1 and TRBJ2-3; 7 nucleotides agree with TRBD1. Trimming took 8 bases from V and 4 from J; bases not matched to a gene: 15. The CDR3 contains 15 residues. CDR1 is DFQATT, CDR2 SNEGSKA, per germline (reference sequence). The CDR3 DNA is TGCAGTTCCTCCTCGGGACAGCCCCCGCCAGATACGCAGTATTTT. Protein sequence: CSSSSGQPPPDTQYF.

J is TRBJ2-6 and V is TRBV4-1, with 7 bases aligning to TRBD1. The J segment lost 2 bases and the V segment lost 2 bases, leaving 6 bases of the junction unmatched. This CDR3 region has 17 residues. The V gene's germline CDR1 is MGHRA and CDR2 YSYEKL. The CDR3 is CASSQHRGKAGANVLTF. In nucleotides, the CDR3 is TGCGCCAGCAGCCAACACAGGGGAAAAGCTGGGGCCAACGTCCTGACTTTC.

At least ten counts were recorded for this clonotype. The genes are TRBV7-6 and TRBJ2-5, with 8 bases lining up with TRBD2. This CDR3 is 16 amino acids long. V gave up 5 bases and J gave up 2 bases; unmatched junction bases: 10. Looked up from germline, CDR1 is SGHVS and CDR2 is FNYEAQ. The CDR3 region is CASSRRSGGTQETQYF. The DNA of the CDR3 is TGTGCCAGCAGCCGCCGCAGCGGGGGCACTCAAGAGACCCAGTACTTC.

This clonotype has only a few counts. This rearrangement joins TRBV6-6 to TRBJ2-7; 8 nucleotides match TRBD1. The CDR3 has 15 amino acids. Germline CDR1 and CDR2: MNHNY and SVGAGI (reference sequence). V shed 7 bases and J 5 bases; nucleotides not matched to a gene: 13. CDR3 protein: CASKIKGTGRHEQYF. As DNA, the CDR3 is TGTGCCAGCAAGATTAAGGGGACAGGAAGGCACGAGCAGTACTTC.

The genes are TRBV6-5 and TRBJ1-2, with 7 bases aligning to TRBD1. The CDR3 length is 13 residues. Germline V lookup: CDR1 MNHEY, CDR2 SVGAGI. Trimming at V came to 6 bases and at J to 8 bases, leaving 9 bases not matched to a gene. The CDR3 is CASRFGTAYGYTF. The CDR3 nucleotides are TGTGCCAGCAGATTTGGGACAGCGTACGGCTACACCTTC.